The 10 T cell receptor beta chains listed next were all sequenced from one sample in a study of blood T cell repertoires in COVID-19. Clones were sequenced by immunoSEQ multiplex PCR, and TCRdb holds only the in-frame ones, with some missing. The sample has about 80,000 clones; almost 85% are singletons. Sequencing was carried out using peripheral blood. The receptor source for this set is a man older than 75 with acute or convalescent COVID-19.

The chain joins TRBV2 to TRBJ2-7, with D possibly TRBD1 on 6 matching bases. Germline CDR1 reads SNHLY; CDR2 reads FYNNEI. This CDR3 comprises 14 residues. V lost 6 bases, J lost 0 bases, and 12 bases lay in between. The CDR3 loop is CASSSGTSSYEQYF. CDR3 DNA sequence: TGTGCCAGCAGCTCGGGGACAAGCTCCTACGAGCAGTACTTC.

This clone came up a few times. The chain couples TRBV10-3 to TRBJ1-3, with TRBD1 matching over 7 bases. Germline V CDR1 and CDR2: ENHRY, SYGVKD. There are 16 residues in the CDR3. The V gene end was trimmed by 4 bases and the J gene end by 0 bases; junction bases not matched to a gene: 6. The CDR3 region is CAISAEQGSSGNTIYF. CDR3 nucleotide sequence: TGTGCCATCAGTGCAGAACAGGGGAGCTCTGGAAACACCATATATTTT.

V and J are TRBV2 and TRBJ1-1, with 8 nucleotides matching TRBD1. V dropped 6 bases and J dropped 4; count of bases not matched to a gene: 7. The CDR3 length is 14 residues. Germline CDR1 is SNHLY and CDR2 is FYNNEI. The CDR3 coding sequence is TGTGCCAGCAGCTCGACAGGGGTCGGCACTGAAGCTTTCTTT. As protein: CASSSTGVGTEAFF.

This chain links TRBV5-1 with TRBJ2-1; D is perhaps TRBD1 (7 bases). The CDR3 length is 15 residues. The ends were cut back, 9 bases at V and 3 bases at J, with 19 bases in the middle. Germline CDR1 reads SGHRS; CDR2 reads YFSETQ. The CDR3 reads CATSPRGTDYNEQFF. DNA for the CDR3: TGCGCCACTTCCCCTCGCGGGACAGACTACAATGAGCAGTTCTTC.

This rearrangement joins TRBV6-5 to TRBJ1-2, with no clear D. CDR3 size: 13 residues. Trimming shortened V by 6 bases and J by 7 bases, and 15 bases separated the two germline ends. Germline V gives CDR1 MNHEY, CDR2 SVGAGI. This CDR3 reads CASSQHPGPGYTF. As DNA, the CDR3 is TGTGCCAGCAGCCAACACCCGGGTCCTGGCTACACCTTC.

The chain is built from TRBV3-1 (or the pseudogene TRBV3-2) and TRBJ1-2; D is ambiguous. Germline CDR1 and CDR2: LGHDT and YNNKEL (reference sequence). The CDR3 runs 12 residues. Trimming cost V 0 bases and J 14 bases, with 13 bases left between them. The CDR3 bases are TGTGCCAGCAGCCAAGATCGGGGAAAAACTACCTTC. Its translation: CASSQDRGKTTF.

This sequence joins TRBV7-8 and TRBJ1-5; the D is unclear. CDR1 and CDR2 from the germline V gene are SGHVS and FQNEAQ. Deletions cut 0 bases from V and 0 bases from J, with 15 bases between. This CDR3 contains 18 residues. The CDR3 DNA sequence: TGTGCCAGCAGCTTAGCGAGGGCAGGTACACTTAGCAATCAGCCCCAGCATTTT. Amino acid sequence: CASSLARAGTLSNQPQHF.

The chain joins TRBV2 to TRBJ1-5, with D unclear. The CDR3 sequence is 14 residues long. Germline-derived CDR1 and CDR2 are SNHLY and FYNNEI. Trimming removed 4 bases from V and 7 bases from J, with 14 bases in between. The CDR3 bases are TGTGCCAGCAGTGGGACGGGAAAGAAGCAGCCCCAGCATTTT. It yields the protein CASSGTGKKQPQHF.

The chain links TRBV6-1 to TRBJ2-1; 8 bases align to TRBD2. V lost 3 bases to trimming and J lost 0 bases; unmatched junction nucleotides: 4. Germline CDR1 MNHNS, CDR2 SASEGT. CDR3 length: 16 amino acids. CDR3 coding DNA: TGTGCCAGCAGTGAGGTGGCGGGGGGCTCCTACAATGAGCAGTTCTTC. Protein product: CASSEVAGGSYNEQFF.

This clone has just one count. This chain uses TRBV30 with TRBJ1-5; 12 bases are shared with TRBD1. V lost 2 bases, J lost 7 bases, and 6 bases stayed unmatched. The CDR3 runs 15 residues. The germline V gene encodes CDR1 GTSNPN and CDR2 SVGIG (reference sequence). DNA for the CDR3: TGTGCCTGGAGTTCCGGGACAGGGGGCTCCCAGCCCCAGCATTTT. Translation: CAWSSGTGGSQPQHF.